This TCR beta chain is from a study of graft-versus-host responses after intestinal transplantation. TCRdb's table, derived via immunoSEQ multiplex PCR, lists solely in-frame clones and lacks some. This repertoire shows 50,000 or so clones, under 95% found once; its top ten account for 2.5% to 3%. The length of the CDR3 is 12 residues. The germline CDR1 and CDR2 sequences are SEHNR and FQNEAQ (reference sequence). Trimming removed 2 bases from V and 5 bases from J, with 5 bases in between. This specimen was PBMCs, taken roughly 120 days after intestinal transplantation. The rearrangement joins TRBV7-9 to TRBJ2-3, with D hard to call. This TCR was recovered from a human patient who received an intestinal transplant, so some T cells may come from the graft donor. DNA for the CDR3: TGTGCCAGCAGCTTATACGGAGATACGCAGTATTTT. This codes for CASSLYGDTQYF.